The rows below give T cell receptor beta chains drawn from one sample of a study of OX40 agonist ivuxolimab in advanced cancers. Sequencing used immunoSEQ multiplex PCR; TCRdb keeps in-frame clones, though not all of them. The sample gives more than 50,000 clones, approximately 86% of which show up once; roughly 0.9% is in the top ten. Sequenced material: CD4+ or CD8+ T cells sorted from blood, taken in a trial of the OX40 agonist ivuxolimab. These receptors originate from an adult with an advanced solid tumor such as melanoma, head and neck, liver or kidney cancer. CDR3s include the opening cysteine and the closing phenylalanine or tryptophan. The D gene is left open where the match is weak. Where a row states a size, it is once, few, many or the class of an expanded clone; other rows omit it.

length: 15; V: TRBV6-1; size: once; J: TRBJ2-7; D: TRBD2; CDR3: CASRPTSGGLYEQYF; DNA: TGTGCCAGCAGGCCGACGTCGGGGGGTCTCTACGAGCAGTACTTC
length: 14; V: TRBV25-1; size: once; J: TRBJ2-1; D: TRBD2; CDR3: CASSINSGSSEQFF; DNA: TGTGCCAGCAGTATAAATAGCGGGAGTAGTGAGCAGTTCTTC
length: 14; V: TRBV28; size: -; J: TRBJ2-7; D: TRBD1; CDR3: CASSARDRGPGQYF; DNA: TGTGCCAGCAGTGCTAGGGACAGGGGTCCAGGGCAGTACTTC
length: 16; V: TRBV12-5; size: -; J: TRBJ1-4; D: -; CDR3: CASGLSSFSSNEKLFF; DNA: TGTGCTAGTGGTTTATCGAGCTTCTCATCTAATGAAAAACTGTTTTTT
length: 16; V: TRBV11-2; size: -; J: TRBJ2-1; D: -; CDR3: CASSLVPGSSYNEQFF; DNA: TGTGCCAGCAGCTTAGTTCCGGGGAGCTCCTACAATGAGCAGTTCTTC
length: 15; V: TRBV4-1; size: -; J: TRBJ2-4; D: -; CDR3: CASSQESLAKNIQYF; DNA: TGCGCCAGCAGCCAAGAGTCCCTAGCCAAAAACATTCAGTACTTC
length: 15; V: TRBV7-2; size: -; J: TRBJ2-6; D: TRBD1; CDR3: CASSLTGHGANVLTF; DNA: TGTGCCAGCAGCTTGACAGGGCATGGAGCCAACGTCCTGACTTTC
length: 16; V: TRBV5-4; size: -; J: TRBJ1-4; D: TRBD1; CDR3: CASSLKTGDRSEKLFF; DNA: TGTGCCAGCAGCTTGAAAACAGGGGATCGGAGTGAAAAACTGTTTTTT
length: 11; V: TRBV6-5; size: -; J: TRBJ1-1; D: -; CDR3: CASSELGEAFF; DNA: TGTGCCAGCAGTGAGTTGGGTGAAGCTTTCTTT
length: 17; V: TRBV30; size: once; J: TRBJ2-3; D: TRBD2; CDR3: CAWSVSRTSGSTDTQYF; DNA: TGTGCCTGGAGTGTGTCCCGGACTAGCGGGAGCACAGATACGCAGTATTTT
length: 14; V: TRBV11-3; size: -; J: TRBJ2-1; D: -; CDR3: CASSSGGTPNEQFF; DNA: TGTGCCAGCAGCTCAGGCGGGACTCCTAATGAGCAGTTCTTC
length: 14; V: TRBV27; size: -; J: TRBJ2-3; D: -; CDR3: CASRRASSTDTQYF; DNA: TGTGCCAGCAGAAGGGCCTCGAGCACGGATACGCAGTATTTT
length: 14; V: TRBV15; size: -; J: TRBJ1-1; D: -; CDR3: CAASRTSRNTEAFF; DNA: TGTGCCGCCAGCAGAACCTCGCGGAACACTGAAGCTTTCTTT
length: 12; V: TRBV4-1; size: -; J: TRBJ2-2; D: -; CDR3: CASSPFTGELFF; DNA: TGCGCCAGCAGTCCCTTTACCGGGGAGCTGTTTTTT
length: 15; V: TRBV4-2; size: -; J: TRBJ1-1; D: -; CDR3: CASSDDGGLNTEAFF; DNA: TGTGCCAGCAGCGACGACGGAGGGCTGAACACTGAAGCTTTCTTT
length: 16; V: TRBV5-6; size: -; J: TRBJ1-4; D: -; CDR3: CASSGRPGRVEEKLFF; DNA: TGTGCCAGCAGCGGTCGCCCAGGACGGGTGGAGGAAAAACTGTTTTTT
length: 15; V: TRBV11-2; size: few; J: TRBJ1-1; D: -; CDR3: CASSLTGRANTEAFF; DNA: TGTGCCAGCAGCCTAACCGGACGGGCGAACACTGAAGCTTTCTTT
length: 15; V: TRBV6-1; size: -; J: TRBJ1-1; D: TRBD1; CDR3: CASVTQQGMNTEAFF; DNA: TGTGCCAGCGTTACCCAACAGGGGATGAACACTGAAGCTTTCTTT
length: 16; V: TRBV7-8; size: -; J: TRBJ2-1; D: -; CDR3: CASSLRRDPSWNEQFF; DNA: TGTGCCAGCAGCTTGAGAAGGGACCCTAGTTGGAATGAGCAGTTCTTC
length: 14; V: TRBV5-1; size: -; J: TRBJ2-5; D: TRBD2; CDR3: CASRLSGPQETQYF; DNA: TGCGCCAGCCGACTTAGCGGGCCTCAAGAGACCCAGTACTTC
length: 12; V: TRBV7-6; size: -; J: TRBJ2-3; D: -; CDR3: CASSDLTDTQYF; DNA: TGTGCCAGCAGCGACCTCACAGATACGCAGTATTTT
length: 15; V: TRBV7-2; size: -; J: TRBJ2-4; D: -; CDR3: CASSLVGGRENIQYF; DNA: TGTGCCAGCAGCTTAGTGGGGGGCCGGGAAAACATTCAGTACTTC
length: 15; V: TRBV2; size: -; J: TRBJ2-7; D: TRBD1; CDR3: CASSADRGFPFEQYF; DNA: TGTGCCAGCAGTGCGGACAGGGGGTTTCCCTTCGAGCAGTACTTC
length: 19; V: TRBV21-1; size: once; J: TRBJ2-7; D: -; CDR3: CASSTWGGLAAKYSYEQYF; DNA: TGTGCCAGCAGCACCTGGGGGGGACTAGCGGCTAAATATTCCTACGAGCAGTACTTC
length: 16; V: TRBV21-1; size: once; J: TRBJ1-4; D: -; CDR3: CASSAKPAGTNEKLFF; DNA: TGTGCCAGCAGCGCGAAACCCGCGGGGACTAATGAAAAACTGTTTTTT
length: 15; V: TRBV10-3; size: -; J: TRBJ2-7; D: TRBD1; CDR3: CAISDGQGASYEQYF; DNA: TGTGCCATCAGTGATGGCCAGGGGGCCTCCTACGAGCAGTACTTC
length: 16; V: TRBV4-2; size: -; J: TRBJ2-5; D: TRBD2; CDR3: CASSHGLAGGSETQYF; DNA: TGTGCCAGCAGCCACGGACTAGCGGGAGGATCGGAGACCCAGTACTTC
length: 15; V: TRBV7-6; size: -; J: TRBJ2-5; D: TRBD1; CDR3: CASSLPGQGAETQYF; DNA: TGTGCCAGCAGCCTTCCGGGACAGGGGGCCGAGACCCAGTACTTC
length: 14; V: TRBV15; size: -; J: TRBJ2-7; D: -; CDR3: CATSSQGKVYEQYF; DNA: TGTGCCACCAGCAGTCAGGGAAAGGTCTACGAGCAGTACTTC
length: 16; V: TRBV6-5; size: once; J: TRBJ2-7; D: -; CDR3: CASSYSWQVPFDEQYF; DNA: TGTGCCAGCAGTTACTCTTGGCAGGTTCCCTTCGATGAGCAGTACTTC
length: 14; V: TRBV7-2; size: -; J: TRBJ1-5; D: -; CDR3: CASSQDWGSQPQHF; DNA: TGTGCCAGCAGCCAAGATTGGGGTTCTCAGCCCCAGCATTTT
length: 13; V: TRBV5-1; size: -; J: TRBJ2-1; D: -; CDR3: CASRTGESNEQFF; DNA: TGCGCCAGCCGCACCGGGGAAAGCAATGAGCAGTTCTTC
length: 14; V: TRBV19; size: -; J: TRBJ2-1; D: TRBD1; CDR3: CASSIWDRDNEQFF; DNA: TGTGCCAGTAGTATCTGGGACAGGGACAATGAGCAGTTCTTC
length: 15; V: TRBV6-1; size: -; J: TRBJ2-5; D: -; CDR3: CASSEFDVLGGTQYF; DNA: TGTGCCAGCAGTGAATTCGACGTTTTAGGGGGGACCCAGTACTTC
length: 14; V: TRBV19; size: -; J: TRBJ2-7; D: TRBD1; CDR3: CASSIAPGQYEQYF; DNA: TGTGCCAGTAGTATAGCACCGGGACAGTACGAGCAGTACTTC
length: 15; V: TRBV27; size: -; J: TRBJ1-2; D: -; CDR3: CASSSIPVRVYGYTF; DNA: TGTGCCAGCAGTTCAATCCCCGTCAGGGTCTATGGCTACACCTTC
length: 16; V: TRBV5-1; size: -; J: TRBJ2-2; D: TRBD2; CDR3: CASSISGGAYTGELFF; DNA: TGCGCCAGCAGCATCAGCGGGGGGGCTTACACCGGGGAGCTGTTTTTT
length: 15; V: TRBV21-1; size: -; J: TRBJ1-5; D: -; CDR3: CASSRGETLNQPQHF; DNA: TGTGCCAGCTCAAGAGGAGAGACACTCAATCAGCCCCAGCATTTT
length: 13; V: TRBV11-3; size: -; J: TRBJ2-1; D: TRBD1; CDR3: CASSRDRDGEQFF; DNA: TGTGCCAGCAGTAGGGACAGGGACGGTGAGCAGTTCTTC
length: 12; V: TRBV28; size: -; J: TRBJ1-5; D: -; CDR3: CASSFRGGPQHF; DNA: TGTGCCAGCAGTTTCAGGGGTGGGCCCCAGCATTTT
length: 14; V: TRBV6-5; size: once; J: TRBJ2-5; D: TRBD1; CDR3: CASSSGTGKETQYF; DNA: TGTGCCAGCAGCTCCGGGACAGGGAAAGAGACCCAGTACTTC
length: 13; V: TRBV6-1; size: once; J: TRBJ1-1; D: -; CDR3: CASSEIRRTEAFF; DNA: TGTGCCAGCAGTGAAATTAGGAGGACTGAAGCTTTCTTT
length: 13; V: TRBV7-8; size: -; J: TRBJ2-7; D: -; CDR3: CASSLDRVYEQYF; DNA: TGTGCCAGCAGCTTAGACAGGGTCTACGAGCAGTACTTC
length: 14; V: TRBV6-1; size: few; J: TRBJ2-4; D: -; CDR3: CASTLTATKNIQYF; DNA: TGTGCCAGCACCCTGACAGCGACCAAAAACATTCAGTACTTC
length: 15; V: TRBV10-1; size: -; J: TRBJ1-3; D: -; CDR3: CASSENGYSGNTIYF; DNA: TGCGCCAGCAGTGAGAACGGGTACTCTGGAAACACCATATATTTT
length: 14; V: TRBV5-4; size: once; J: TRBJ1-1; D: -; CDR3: CASTRSAANTEAFF; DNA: TGTGCCAGCACCCGGTCGGCAGCGAACACTGAAGCTTTCTTT
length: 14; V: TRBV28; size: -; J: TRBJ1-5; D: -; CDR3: CASRESYSNQPQHF; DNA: TGTGCCAGCAGGGAATCTTATAGCAATCAGCCCCAGCATTTT